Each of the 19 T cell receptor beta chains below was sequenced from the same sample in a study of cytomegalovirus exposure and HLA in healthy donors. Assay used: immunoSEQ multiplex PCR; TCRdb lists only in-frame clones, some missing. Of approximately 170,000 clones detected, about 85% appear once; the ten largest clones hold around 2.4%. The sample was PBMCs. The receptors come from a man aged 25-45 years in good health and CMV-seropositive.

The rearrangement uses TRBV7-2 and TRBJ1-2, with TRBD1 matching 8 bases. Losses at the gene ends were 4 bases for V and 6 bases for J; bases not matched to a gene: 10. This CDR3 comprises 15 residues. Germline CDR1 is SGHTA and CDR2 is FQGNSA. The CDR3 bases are TGTGCCAGCAGCTCGGGGACAGGCCTTGTCGATGGCTACACCTTC. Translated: CASSSGTGLVDGYTF.

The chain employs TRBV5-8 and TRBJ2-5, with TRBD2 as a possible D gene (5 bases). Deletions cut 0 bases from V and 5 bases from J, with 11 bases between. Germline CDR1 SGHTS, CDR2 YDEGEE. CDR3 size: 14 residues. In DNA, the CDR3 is TGTGCCAGCAGCTTGGTGGAGGAGACGGAGACCCAGTACTTC. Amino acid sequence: CASSLVEETETQYF.

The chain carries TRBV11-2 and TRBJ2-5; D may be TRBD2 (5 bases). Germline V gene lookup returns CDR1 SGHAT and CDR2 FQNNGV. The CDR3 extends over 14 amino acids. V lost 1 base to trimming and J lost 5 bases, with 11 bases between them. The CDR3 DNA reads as TGTGCCAGCAGCTTAGGGGGAGCGAGGGAGACCCAGTACTTC. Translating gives CASSLGGARETQYF.

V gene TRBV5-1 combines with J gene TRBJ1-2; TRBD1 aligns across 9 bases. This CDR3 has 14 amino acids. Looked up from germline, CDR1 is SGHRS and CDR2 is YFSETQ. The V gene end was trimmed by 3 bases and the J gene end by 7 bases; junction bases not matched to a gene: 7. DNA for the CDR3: TGCGCCAGCAGCTCCGCCCAGACAGGGGGTGGCTACACCTTC. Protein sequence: CASSSAQTGGGYTF.

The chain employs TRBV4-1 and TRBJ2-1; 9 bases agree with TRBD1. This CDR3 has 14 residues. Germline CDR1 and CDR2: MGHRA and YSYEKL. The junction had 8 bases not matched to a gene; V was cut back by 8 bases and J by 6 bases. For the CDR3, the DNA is TGCGCCAGCGCTAGGACAGGGGACCCCAATGAGCAGTTCTTC. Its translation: CASARTGDPNEQFF.

CDR3 sequence (DNA): TGTGCCAGCAGCGTAGGCGGAGAAGCCTACAATGAGCAGTTCTTC. Protein: CASSVGGEAYNEQFF. The chain couples TRBV9 to TRBJ2-1; D is uncertain. CDR1 is SGDLS and CDR2 is YYNGEE in the germline V gene. Trimming stripped 0 bases from V and 2 bases from J, with 9 bases between. The CDR3 contains 15 residues.

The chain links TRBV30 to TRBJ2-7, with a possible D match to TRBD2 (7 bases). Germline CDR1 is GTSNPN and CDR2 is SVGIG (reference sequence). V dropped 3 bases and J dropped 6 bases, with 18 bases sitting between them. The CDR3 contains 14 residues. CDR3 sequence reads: CAWSTEGGKPEQYF. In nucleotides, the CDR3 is TGTGCCTGGAGCACGGAGGGGGGGAAACCCGAGCAGTACTTC.

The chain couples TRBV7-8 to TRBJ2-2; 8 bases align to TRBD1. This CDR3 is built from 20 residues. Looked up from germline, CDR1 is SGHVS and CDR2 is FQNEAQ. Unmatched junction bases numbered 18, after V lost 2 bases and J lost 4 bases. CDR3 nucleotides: TGTGCCAGCAGCTTACCCAGTAGACAGGGGACCGCGTCGGTCACCGGGGAGCTGTTTTTT. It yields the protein CASSLPSRQGTASVTGELFF.

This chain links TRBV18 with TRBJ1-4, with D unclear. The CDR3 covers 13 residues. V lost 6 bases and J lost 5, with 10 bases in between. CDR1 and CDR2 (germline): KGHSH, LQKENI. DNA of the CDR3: TGTGCCAGCTCTCTTCAGGTGAATGAAAAACTGTTTTTT. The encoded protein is CASSLQVNEKLFF.

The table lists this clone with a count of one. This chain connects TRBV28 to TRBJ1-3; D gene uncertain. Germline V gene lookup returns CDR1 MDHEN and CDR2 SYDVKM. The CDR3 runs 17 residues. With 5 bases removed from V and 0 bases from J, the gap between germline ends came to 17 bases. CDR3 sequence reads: CASSLSLRFYSGNTIYF. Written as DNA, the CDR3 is TGTGCCAGCAGTCTCTCTCTCCGGTTTTACTCTGGAAACACCATATATTTT.

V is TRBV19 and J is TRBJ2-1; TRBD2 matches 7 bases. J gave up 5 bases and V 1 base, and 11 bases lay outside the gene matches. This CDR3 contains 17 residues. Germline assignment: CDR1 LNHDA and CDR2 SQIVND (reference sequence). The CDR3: CASSIALRLAVNNEQFF. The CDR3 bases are TGTGCCAGTAGTATAGCACTCAGGCTAGCGGTGAACAATGAGCAGTTCTTC.

The CDR3 loop reads CASSLGQDEAFF. The CDR3, as DNA: TGCGCCAGCAGCTTGGGGCAGGATGAAGCTTTCTTT. The chain employs TRBV5-1 and TRBJ1-1; D not certain. Germline V gives CDR1 SGHRS, CDR2 YFSETQ. V lost 0 bases, J lost 7 bases, and 7 bases lay in between. CDR3 size: 12 residues. Based on the CDR3 plus reference TRBV5-1 and TRBJ1-1, the full variable domain is KAGVTQTPRYLIKTRGQQVTLSCSPISGHRSVSWYQQTPGQGLQFLFEYFSETQRNKGNFPGRFSGRQFSNSRSEMNVSTLELGDSALYLCASSLGQDEAFFGQGTRLTVV.

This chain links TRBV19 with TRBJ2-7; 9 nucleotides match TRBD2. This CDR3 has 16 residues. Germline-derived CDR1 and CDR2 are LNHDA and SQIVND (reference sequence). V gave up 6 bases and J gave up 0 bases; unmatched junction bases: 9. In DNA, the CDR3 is TGTGCCAGTAGCATCGTGACTAGCGGAGCCTCCTACGAGCAGTACTTC. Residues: CASSIVTSGASYEQYF.

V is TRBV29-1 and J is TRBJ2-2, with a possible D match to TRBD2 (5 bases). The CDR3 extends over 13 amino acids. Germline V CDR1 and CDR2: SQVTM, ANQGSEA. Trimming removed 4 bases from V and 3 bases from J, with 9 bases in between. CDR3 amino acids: CSVGRQHTGELFF. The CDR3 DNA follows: TGCAGCGTTGGGAGGCAGCACACCGGGGAGCTGTTTTTT.

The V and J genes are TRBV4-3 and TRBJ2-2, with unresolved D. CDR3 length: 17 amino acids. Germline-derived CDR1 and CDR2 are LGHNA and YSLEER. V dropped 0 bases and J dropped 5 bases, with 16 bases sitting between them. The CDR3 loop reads CASSQDPHGGETGELFF. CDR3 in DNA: TGCGCCAGCAGCCAAGATCCCCATGGCGGCGAGACCGGGGAGCTGTTTTTT.

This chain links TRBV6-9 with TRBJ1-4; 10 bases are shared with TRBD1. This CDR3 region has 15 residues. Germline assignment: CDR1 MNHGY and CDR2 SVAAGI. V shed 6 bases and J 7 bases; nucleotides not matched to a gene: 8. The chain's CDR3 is CASSPPGQGSEKLFF. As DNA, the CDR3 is TGTGCCAGCAGCCCCCCGGGACAGGGGAGTGAAAAACTGTTTTTT.

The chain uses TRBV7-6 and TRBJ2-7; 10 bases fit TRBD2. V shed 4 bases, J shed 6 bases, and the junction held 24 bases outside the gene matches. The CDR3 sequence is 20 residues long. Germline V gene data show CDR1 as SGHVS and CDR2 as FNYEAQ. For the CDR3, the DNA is TGTGCCAGCAGCTACCATTCGTGGGGGGCTAGCGGGGGTCCGACCGCCGAGCAGTACTTC. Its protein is CASSYHSWGASGGPTAEQYF.

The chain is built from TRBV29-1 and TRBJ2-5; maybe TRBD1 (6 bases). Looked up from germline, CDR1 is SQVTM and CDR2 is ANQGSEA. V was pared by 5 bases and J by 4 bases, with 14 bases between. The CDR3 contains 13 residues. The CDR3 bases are TGCAGCGTTTGGCCTGACAGGACAGAGACCCAGTACTTC. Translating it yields CSVWPDRTETQYF.

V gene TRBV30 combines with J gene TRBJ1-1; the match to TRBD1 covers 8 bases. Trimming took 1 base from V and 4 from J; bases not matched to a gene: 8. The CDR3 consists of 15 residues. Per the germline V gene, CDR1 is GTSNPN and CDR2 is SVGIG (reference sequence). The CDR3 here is CAWSGTGGAGTEAFF. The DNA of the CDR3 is TGTGCCTGGAGTGGTACAGGGGGGGCTGGCACTGAAGCTTTCTTT.